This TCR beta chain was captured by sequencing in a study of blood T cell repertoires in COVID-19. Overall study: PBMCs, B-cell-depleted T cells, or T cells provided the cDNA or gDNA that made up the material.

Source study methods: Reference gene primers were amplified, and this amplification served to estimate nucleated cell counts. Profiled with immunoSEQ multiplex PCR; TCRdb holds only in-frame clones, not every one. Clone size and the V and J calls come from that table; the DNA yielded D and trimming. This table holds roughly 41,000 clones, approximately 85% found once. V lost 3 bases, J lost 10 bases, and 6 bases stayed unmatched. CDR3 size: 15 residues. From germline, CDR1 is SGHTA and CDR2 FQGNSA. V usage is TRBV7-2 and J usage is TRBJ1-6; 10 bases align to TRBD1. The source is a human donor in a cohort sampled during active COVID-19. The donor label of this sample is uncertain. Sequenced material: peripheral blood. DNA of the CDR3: TGTGCCAGCAGCTTCGATGACAGGGGGCTCTCACCCCTCCACTTT. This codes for CASSFDDRGLSPLHF.